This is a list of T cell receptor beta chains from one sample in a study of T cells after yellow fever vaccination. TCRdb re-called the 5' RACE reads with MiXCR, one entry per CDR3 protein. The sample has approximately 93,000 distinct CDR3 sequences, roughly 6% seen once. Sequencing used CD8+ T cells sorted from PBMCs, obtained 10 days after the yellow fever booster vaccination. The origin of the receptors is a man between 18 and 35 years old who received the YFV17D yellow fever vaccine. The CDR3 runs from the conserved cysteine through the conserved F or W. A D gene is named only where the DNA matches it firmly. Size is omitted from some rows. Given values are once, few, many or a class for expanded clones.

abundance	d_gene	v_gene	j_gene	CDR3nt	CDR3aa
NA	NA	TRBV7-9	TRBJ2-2	TGTGCCAGCAGCCGCACCGGGGAGCTGTTTTTT	CASSRTGELFF
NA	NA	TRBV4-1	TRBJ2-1	TGCGCCAGCAGCCAACTTGGACCCCAGCAGGAGCAGTTCTTC	CASSQLGPQQEQFF
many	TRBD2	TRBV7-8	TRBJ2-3	TGTGCCAGCAGCTTAGCTGTTTCGGGGGGGCCGGCAGATACGCAGTATTTT	CASSLAVSGGPADTQYF
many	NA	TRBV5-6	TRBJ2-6	TGTGCCAGCAGTAAGTCCTCTGGGGCCAACGTCCTGACTTTC	CASSKSSGANVLTF
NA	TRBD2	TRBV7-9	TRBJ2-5	TGTGCCGGAAGGGTAGCGGGGACCCAAGAGACCCAGTACTTC	CAGRVAGTQETQYF
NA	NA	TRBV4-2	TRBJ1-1	TGTGCCAGCAGCCAACTGTTCCCTCGGGCCTCCTGGCACACTGAAGCTTTCTTT	CASSQLFPRASWHTEAFF
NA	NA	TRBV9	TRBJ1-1	TGTGCCAGCAGCGTAGCATCGTCCACTGAAGCTTTCTTT	CASSVASSTEAFF
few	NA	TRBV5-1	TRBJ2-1	TGCGCCAGCAGCAACGCCGGGACTTCCTACAATGAGCAGTTCTTC	CASSNAGTSYNEQFF
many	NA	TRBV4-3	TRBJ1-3	TGCGCCAGCAGCCAAGGCGGTTGGAGGGTGGACACCATATATTTT	CASSQGGWRVDTIYF
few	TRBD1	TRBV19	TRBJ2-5	TGTGCCAGTAAGAGGACAGGGGGTGAGACCCAGTACTTC	CASKRTGGETQYF
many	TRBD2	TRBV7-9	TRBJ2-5	TGTGCCAGCCGGGGGGGCCAAGAGACCCAGTACTTC	CASRGGQETQYF
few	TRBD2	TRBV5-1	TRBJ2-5	TGCGCCAGCAGCGCTTCTACTAGCGGGGTTGGTAAGACCCAGTACTTC	CASSASTSGVGKTQYF
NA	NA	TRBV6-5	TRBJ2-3	TGTGCCAGCAGTTACTCGACGTTTATAACTAGCACAGATACGCAGTATTTT	CASSYSTFITSTDTQYF
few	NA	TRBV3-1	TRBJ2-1	TGTGCCAGCAGCCAAGGGAGAGGGCACTATGAGCAGTTCTTC	CASSQGRGHYEQFF
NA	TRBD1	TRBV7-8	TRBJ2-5	TGTGCCAGCAGCCGGAGAACACGGGACAGGGGAGGAGAAGAGACCCAGTACTTC	CASSRRTRDRGGEETQYF
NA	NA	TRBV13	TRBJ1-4	TGTGCCAGCAGCTCCTGGACCCAGGGAACTAATGAAAAACTGTTTTTT	CASSSWTQGTNEKLFF
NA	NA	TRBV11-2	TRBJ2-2	TGTGCCAGCAGCGCCCTAGACAGGCCGAACACCGGGGAGCTGTTTTTT	CASSALDRPNTGELFF
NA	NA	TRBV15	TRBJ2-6	TGTGCCACCAGCGGGAAGTACCCACCAGGGTCTGGAGTGACTTTC	CATSGKYPPGSGVTF
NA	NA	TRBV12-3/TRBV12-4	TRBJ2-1	TGTGCCAGCAGTTTACCCCTCGGACTGTACAATGAGCAGTTCTTC	CASSLPLGLYNEQFF
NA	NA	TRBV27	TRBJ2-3	TGTGCCAGCAGAGAGCTCGGGGGTGATACGCAGTATTTT	CASRELGGDTQYF
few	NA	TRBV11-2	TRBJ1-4	TGTGCCAGCAGCGGCTGGGGGCCAACTAATGAAAAACTGTTTTTT	CASSGWGPTNEKLFF
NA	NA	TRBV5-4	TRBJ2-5	TGTGCCAGCAGCTTGGAGGCTGCTGGGGAGACCCAGTACTTC	CASSLEAAGETQYF